This record concerns one T cell receptor beta chain sequence. As yet, its antigen is unknown. Clones were sequenced by immunoSEQ multiplex PCR, and TCRdb holds only the in-frame ones, with some missing. The repertoire holds 45,000 or so clones, roughly 87% seen once, with about 10% in the top ten. This record comes from a study of CD4+ T cells in melanoma. This CDR3 has 16 residues. Germline V CDR1 and CDR2: SGHNT, YYREEE (reference sequence). V gave up 4 bases and J gave up 7 bases; unmatched junction bases: 7. Study-wide points: CD8+ T cell, macrophage and B cell function reportedly correlated with neoantigen-specific CD4+ T cells. Reportedly, melanoma neoantigen-specific CD4+ T cells showed varied differentiation states.

The V and J genes are TRBV5-4 and TRBJ2-4; 14 bases map to TRBD2. Source material: peripheral blood. The TCR originated in a human donor with melanoma. The CDR3 sequence: CASSPGLAGVRNIQYF. The DNA of the CDR3 is TGTGCCAGCAGCCCGGGACTAGCGGGGGTGAGGAACATTCAGTACTTC.